One sample yielded the 23 T cell receptor beta chains listed below, sequenced in a study of blood T cell repertoires in COVID-19. Data came from immunoSEQ multiplex PCR; TCRdb stores just in-frame clones and leaves some out. The data show about 40,000 clones, with roughly 84% seen just once and roughly 13% held by the top ten. The sample consisted of peripheral blood. These receptors were obtained from a human donor in a cohort sampled during active COVID-19.

The chain is built from TRBV5-1 and TRBJ2-5; TRBD1 is a possible D gene (7 bases). V dropped 4 bases and J dropped 5 bases, with 21 bases sitting between them. This CDR3 is 16 amino acids long. Germline CDR1 reads SGHRS; CDR2 reads YFSETQ. In DNA, the CDR3 is TGCGCCAGCAGCCCAGGGGGGACCCCGGGGTCGGAGACCCAGTACTTC. Amino acid sequence: CASSPGGTPGSETQYF.

A single count supports this clone. The chain has TRBV18 and TRBJ2-5; TRBD2 aligns across 8 bases. The CDR3 has 14 amino acids. V lost 6 bases, J lost 5 bases, and 8 bases stayed unmatched. CDR1 KGHSH and CDR2 LQKENI come from the germline V gene. CDR3 sequence reads: CASSIGLAGETQYF. The CDR3 DNA reads TGTGCCAGCTCCATAGGACTAGCCGGCGAGACCCAGTACTTC.

This clone was picked up one time. The chain carries TRBV3-1 (or the pseudogene TRBV3-2) and TRBJ1-1; D gene uncertain. The CDR3 has 16 amino acids. V was pared by 0 bases and J by 2 bases, with 13 bases between. Germline assignment: CDR1 LGHDT and CDR2 YNNKEL (reference sequence). CDR3 amino acids: CASSQDSGFENTEAFF. CDR3 sequence (DNA): TGTGCCAGCAGCCAAGATTCGGGGTTCGAAAACACTGAAGCTTTCTTT.

The chain recombines TRBV5-1 with TRBJ1-2, with D tentatively TRBD1 (6 bases). Germline V gene sequence: CDR1 SGHRS, CDR2 YFSETQ. The CDR3 is 16 residues long. Trimming cost V 0 bases and J 2 bases, with 14 bases left between them. CDR3 region: CASSLGPRTANYGYTF. The CDR3 DNA is TGCGCCAGCAGCTTGGGGCCACGGACAGCAAACTATGGCTACACCTTC.

The CDR3 loop reads CATLRRELDSYEQYF. CDR3 sequence (DNA): TGTGCCACCCTAAGGAGGGAGCTGGATTCCTACGAGCAGTACTTC. The chain has TRBV5-6 and TRBJ2-7; TRBD2 might be the D (6 bases). In germline, CDR1 is SGHDT, CDR2 YYEEEE. The CDR3 extends over 15 amino acids. Trimming removed 9 bases at V and 1 base at J, with 20 bases between.

The rearrangement uses TRBV4-1 and TRBJ1-2, with TRBD1 identical over 8 bases. The germline V gene has CDR1 MGHRA and CDR2 YSYEKL. J was trimmed by 2 bases and V by 1 base; bases with no gene match: 0. CDR3 length: 14 residues. For the CDR3, the DNA is TGCGCCAGCAGCCAAGGGGACAGGAACTATGGCTACACCTTC. This encodes CASSQGDRNYGYTF.

The V and J genes are TRBV7-2 and TRBJ2-7; 8 nucleotides line up with TRBD2. The CDR3 covers 16 residues. V lost 5 bases, J lost 5 bases, and 14 bases stayed unmatched. In germline, CDR1 is SGHTA, CDR2 FQGNSA. In DNA form, the CDR3 reads TGTGCCAGCAGCCGGTCCGGATGGGGTAGCGGGGACGAGCAGTACTTC. Translated: CASSRSGWGSGDEQYF.

This rearrangement joins TRBV3-1 (or the pseudogene TRBV3-2) to TRBJ2-5; 16 bases align to TRBD2. This CDR3 contains 16 residues. Germline values: CDR1 LGHDT, CDR2 YNNKEL (reference sequence). V trimming: 4 bases; J trimming: 5 bases; junction bases outside the gene matches: 4. CDR3 in DNA: TGTGCCAGCAGCCTGGGACTAGCGGGGGGGCAGGAGACCCAGTACTTC. Its translation is CASSLGLAGGQETQYF.

The J gene is TRBJ2-2, the V gene TRBV5-6; perhaps TRBD2 as D (6 bases). V lost 0 bases, J lost 5 bases, and 14 bases lay in between. Germline V gene data show CDR1 as SGHDT and CDR2 as YYEEEE. The CDR3 has 16 amino acids. This CDR3 reads CASSLGFTGGTGELFF. CDR3 in DNA: TGTGCCAGCAGCTTGGGATTCACAGGAGGGACCGGGGAGCTGTTTTTT.

J is TRBJ1-5 and V is TRBV6-6; unclear D gene. Deletions cut 7 bases from V and 1 base from J, with 14 bases between. Per germline, CDR1 MNHNY and CDR2 SVGAGI (reference sequence). This CDR3 comprises 15 residues. The CDR3: CASTPRGGSNQPQHF. The CDR3 nucleotides read TGTGCCAGCACCCCACGGGGAGGGAGCAATCAGCCCCAGCATTTT.

The V and J genes are TRBV15 and TRBJ1-5; D not resolved. CDR3 length equals 14 residues. V was clipped by 3 bases and J by 5 bases, with 11 bases between them. Germline lookup yields CDR1 LNHNV and CDR2 YYDKDF (reference sequence). The CDR3 coding sequence is TGTGCCACCAGCAGCGCTTTGGGAGATCAGCCCCAGCATTTT. Translated, it gives CATSSALGDQPQHF.

This clone has only one observation. The chain has TRBV18 and TRBJ1-1; tentatively, D is TRBD1 (6 bases). Germline-derived CDR1 and CDR2 are KGHSH and LQKENI. CDR3 length: 12 residues. V was shortened by 3 bases and J by 8 bases, with 10 bases between the two germline ends. CDR3 in DNA: TGTGCCAGCTCACCCAACAGGGACGAAGCTTTCTTT. This sequence encodes CASSPNRDEAFF.

The chain combines TRBV12-5 with TRBJ2-7; possible D gene TRBD2, 5 bases. Germline values: CDR1 LGHNT, CDR2 FRNRAP. The V and J ends lost 0 bases and 2 bases respectively, with 14 bases between them. The CDR3 extends over 16 amino acids. The CDR3 DNA sequence: TGTGCTAGTGGTTTGGTATGGGGAGCTGGACCCTACGAGCAGTACTTC. It translates to CASGLVWGAGPYEQYF.

CDR3 sequence (DNA): TGTGCCAGCAGCTCGGGACAGGGGGCTGGGGCAGATACGCAGTATTTT. This translates into CASSSGQGAGADTQYF. J is TRBJ2-3 and V is TRBV11-2, with 12 bases lining up with TRBD1. Germline V lookup: CDR1 SGHAT, CDR2 FQNNGV. After removal of 4 bases from V and 4 bases from J, the junction contained 6 bases not matched to a gene. The CDR3 has 16 residues.

The rearrangement uses TRBV5-1 and TRBJ2-1, with TRBD2 as a possible D gene (6 bases). CDR3 length equals 15 residues. In germline, CDR1 is SGHRS, CDR2 YFSETQ. Trimming pared 3 bases from V and 7 bases from J, leaving 17 bases between. The CDR3 DNA follows: TGCGCCAGCAGCTCCCTAGCGAAGGTCAAAAATGAGCAGTTCTTC. It codes for CASSSLAKVKNEQFF. The variable domain in full, completed from reference TRBV5-1 and TRBJ2-1, reads KAGVTQTPRYLIKTRGQQVTLSCSPISGHRSVSWYQQTPGQGLQFLFEYFSETQRNKGNFPGRFSGRQFSNSRSEMNVSTLELGDSALYLCASSSLAKVKNEQFFGPGTRLTVL.

This clone was counted at least ten times. V is TRBV5-5 and J is TRBJ2-5, with TRBD2 matching 8 bases. Germline loops: CDR1 SGHKS, CDR2 YYEKEE (reference sequence). The junction had 2 bases not matched to a gene; V was cut back by 2 bases and J by 2 bases. The CDR3 is 14 amino acids. The DNA for the CDR3 is TGTGCCAGCAGCTTACTAGCGGCACAAGAGACCCAGTACTTC. It codes for CASSLLAAQETQYF.

The J gene is TRBJ2-3, the V gene TRBV6-5, with TRBD2 matching 7 bases. The V segment lost 7 bases and the J segment 0 bases; nucleotides outside the gene matches: 4. The CDR3 sequence is 14 residues long. Germline V lookup: CDR1 MNHEY, CDR2 SVGAGI. The CDR3: CASIVGGSTDTQYF. CDR3 nucleotide sequence: TGTGCCAGCATAGTCGGGGGGAGCACAGATACGCAGTATTTT.

This sequence joins TRBV5-4 and TRBJ1-1, with 9 bases matching TRBD1. The CDR3 contains 15 residues. The J segment lost 5 bases and the V segment lost 4 bases, leaving 9 bases of the junction unmatched. CDR1 and CDR2 (germline): SGHNT, YYREEE (reference sequence). This chain's CDR3 is CASSAGGTGRTEAFF. The CDR3 region has the DNA TGTGCCAGCAGCGCCGGTGGGACAGGGAGGACTGAAGCTTTCTTT.

The chain has TRBV19 and TRBJ1-4; a possible D gene is TRBD1 (5 bases). V lost 6 bases and J lost 6, with 14 bases in between. This CDR3 has 14 residues. The germline V gene has CDR1 LNHDA and CDR2 SQIVND (reference sequence). CDR3 protein: CASSPQVGYEKLFF. CDR3 nucleotide sequence: TGTGCCAGTAGCCCACAGGTGGGTTATGAAAAACTGTTTTTT.

The rearrangement joins TRBV6-1 to TRBJ1-1; D remains ambiguous. Trimming stripped 2 bases from V and 0 bases from J, with 10 bases between. The V gene's germline CDR1 is MNHNS and CDR2 SASEGT. The CDR3 runs 15 residues. CDR3 in amino acids: CASSESVYMNTEAFF. The CDR3 region has the DNA TGTGCCAGCAGTGAATCTGTCTATATGAACACTGAAGCTTTCTTT.

The chain carries TRBV18 and TRBJ2-3; 10 bases match TRBD2. This CDR3 contains 15 residues. Per the germline V gene, CDR1 is KGHSH and CDR2 is LQKENI. Trimming removed 5 bases from V and 6 bases from J; junction bases left unmatched: 8. CDR3 sequence: CASSSSSGGFDTQYF. Written as DNA, the CDR3 is TGTGCCAGCTCAAGTTCTAGCGGGGGTTTCGATACGCAGTATTTT. Together with reference TRBV18 and TRBJ2-3, the CDR3 gives the full variable domain: NAGVMQNPRHLVRRRGQEARLRCSPMKGHSHVYWYRQLPEEGLKFMVYLQKENIIDESGMPKERFSAEFPKEGPSILRIQQVVRGDSAAYFCASSSSSGGFDTQYFGPGTRLTVL.

The table lists this clone with a count of one. The J gene is TRBJ2-1, the V gene TRBV12-3 or TRBV12-4; D may be TRBD1 (6 bases). The CDR3 contains 13 residues. With 2 bases removed from V and 9 bases from J, the gap between germline ends came to 11 bases. The CDR3 sequence is CASSLFQGSEQFF. The CDR3 bases are TGTGCCAGCAGTTTATTTCAGGGGAGTGAGCAGTTCTTC.

The chain employs TRBV5-1 and TRBJ2-3, with TRBD2 matching 15 bases. V lost 4 bases to trimming and J lost 0 bases; unmatched junction nucleotides: 6. The CDR3 is 18 amino acids. From germline, CDR1 is SGHRS and CDR2 YFSETQ. Here the CDR3 reads CASSATGTSGRSTDTQYF. In nucleotides, the CDR3 is TGCGCCAGCAGCGCAACCGGGACTAGCGGGAGGAGCACAGATACGCAGTATTTT.